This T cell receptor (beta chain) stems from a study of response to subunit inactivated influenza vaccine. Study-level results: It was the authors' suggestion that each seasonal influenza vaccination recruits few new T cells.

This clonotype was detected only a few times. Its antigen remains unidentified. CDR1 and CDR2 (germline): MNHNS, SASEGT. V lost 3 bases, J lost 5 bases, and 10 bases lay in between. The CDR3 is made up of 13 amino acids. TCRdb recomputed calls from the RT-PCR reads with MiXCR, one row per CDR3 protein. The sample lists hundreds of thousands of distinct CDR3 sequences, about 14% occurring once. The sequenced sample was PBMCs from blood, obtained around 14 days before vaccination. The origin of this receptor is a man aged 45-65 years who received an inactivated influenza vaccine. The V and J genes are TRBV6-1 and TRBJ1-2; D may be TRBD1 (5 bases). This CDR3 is CASSDRRGYGYTF. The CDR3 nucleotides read TGTGCCAGCAGTGACCGCCGGGGGTATGGCTACACCTTC.